This is a list of T cell receptor beta chains from one sample in a study of CD8 T cells in Susac syndrome. TCRdb re-called the immunoSEQ multiplex PCR reads through MiXCR, storing one row per CDR3 protein. The data hold 150,000 to 200,000 distinct CDR3 sequences, with approximately 95% observed a single time. Material: CD4+ T cells from PBMCs. These receptor sequences come from a human donor with multiple sclerosis. Each CDR3 is given with its conserved first and last residue. The D gene is left open where the match is weak. Only some rows state a clone size, as once, few, many or a class for expanded clones.

>-|TRBJ1-1|TRBD1|TRBV5-1
TGCGCCAGCAGCTTGGAGGGGGCGGTCACTGAAGCTTTCTTT
CASSLEGAVTEAFF
>-|TRBJ1-1|-|TRBV18
TGTGCCAGCTCACCACCGGGGGGGTTTAACACTGAAGCTTTCTTT
CASSPPGGFNTEAFF
>-|TRBJ2-4|-|TRBV19
TGTGCCAGTAGTATGACCGGGGGCGGAAACATTCAGTACTTC
CASSMTGGGNIQYF
>-|TRBJ2-2|TRBD2|TRBV9
TGTGCCAGCAGCGTAGCGGGGGGAACCGGGGAGCTGTTTTTT
CASSVAGGTGELFF
>once|TRBJ2-7|-|TRBV25-1
TGTGCCAGCAGTCTGGGTGTGCTTCCCTACGAGCAGTACTTC
CASSLGVLPYEQYF
>-|TRBJ1-6|-|TRBV7-2
TGTGCCAGCAGCCAACAGGGAGGCAATTCACCCCTCCACTTT
CASSQQGGNSPLHF
>-|TRBJ2-1|-|TRBV7-8
TGTGCCAGCAGCTTATCCCGGGGTCGCGGTTCCTACAATGAGCAGTTCTTC
CASSLSRGRGSYNEQFF
>few|TRBJ2-5|-|TRBV7-2
TGTGCCAGCAGCCTTACAAGGGAGACCCAGTACTTC
CASSLTRETQYF
>-|TRBJ2-7|-|TRBV28
TGTGCCAGCAGTTTAGGCTCAGAGACCTACGAGCAGTACTTC
CASSLGSETYEQYF
>-|TRBJ1-1|TRBD1|TRBV29-1
TGCAGCGTCGACAGGGTACTGAACACTGAAGCTTTCTTT
CSVDRVLNTEAFF
>-|TRBJ2-1|TRBD2|TRBV29-1
TGCAGCGTTGAACGTGGGACTAGCGGGGGAACTCACAATGAGCAGTTCTTC
CSVERGTSGGTHNEQFF